The 8 T cell receptor beta chains below come from one sample, sequenced in a study of early T cells in non-severe SARS-CoV-2 infection. MiXCR, run by TCRdb on the 5' RACE reads, gives a single entry per CDR3 protein. The sample yields around 100,000 distinct CDR3 sequences, over 10% seen once. The sample consisted of whole blood. These receptors all stem from an adult who was a healthcare worker with PCR-confirmed SARS-CoV-2 infection or an uninfected control (not recorded which).

The sample holds a few counts of this clonotype. The gene calls are TRBV28 and TRBJ2-3; TRBD2 matches at 8 bases. Germline V gene lookup returns CDR1 MDHEN and CDR2 SYDVKM. This CDR3 comprises 17 residues. V lost 5 bases, J lost 2 bases, and 12 bases stayed unmatched. CDR3 region: CASSSPRRGRNTDTQYF. In nucleotides, the CDR3 is TGTGCCAGCAGTAGCCCCCGTCGCGGGAGGAACACAGATACGCAGTATTTT. The full variable domain, rest sourced from reference TRBV28 and TRBJ2-3, is DVKVTQSSRYLVKRTGEKVFLECVQDMDHENMFWYRQDPGLGLRLIYFSYDVKMKEKGDIPEGYSVSREKKERFSLILESASTNQTSMYLCASSSPRRGRNTDTQYFGPGTRLTVL.

This clonotype has a count of ten or more. The genes are TRBV20-1 and TRBJ2-7; D gene unclear. CDR1 is DFQATT and CDR2 is SNEGSKA in the germline V gene (reference sequence). The CDR3 has 14 amino acids. Trimming removed 2 bases at V and 4 bases at J, with 15 bases between. The CDR3 sequence is CSARSTNRRYEQYF. The DNA of the CDR3 is TGCAGTGCTAGATCGACGAACCGCCGTTACGAGCAGTACTTC.

This clonotype was counted many times. V and J are TRBV6-5 and TRBJ2-1; TRBD2 matches at 12 bases. V lost 7 bases to trimming and J lost 9 bases; unmatched junction nucleotides: 4. CDR3 length: 13 amino acids. Looked up from germline, CDR1 is MNHEY and CDR2 is SVGAGI. The CDR3 is CASTSGRAFEQFF. The CDR3, as DNA: TGTGCCAGCACTAGCGGGAGGGCCTTTGAGCAGTTCTTC.

This clonotype was picked up a small number of times. The chain employs TRBV6-6 and TRBJ2-7; TRBD2 matches 13 bases. The CDR3 runs to 16 residues. Germline CDR1 is MNHNY and CDR2 is SVGAGI (reference sequence). The junction had 4 bases not matched to a gene; V was cut back by 0 bases and J by 5 bases. CDR3 loop: CASSYSRLAGGNEQYF. The CDR3 DNA reads TGTGCCAGCAGTTACTCGAGACTAGCGGGAGGAAACGAGCAGTACTTC.

This clonotype was found many times. The rearrangement joins TRBV6-6 to TRBJ2-2, with 12 bases aligning to TRBD2. CDR3 size: 18 residues. Germline V gene sequence: CDR1 MNHNY, CDR2 SVGAGI (reference sequence). With 6 bases clipped from V and 2 bases from J, the junction kept 10 bases outside the gene matches. In nucleotides, the CDR3 is TGTGCCAGCAGATTCGTTCTAGCGGGAGGGGGTAACACCGGGGAGCTGTTTTTT. This sequence encodes CASRFVLAGGGNTGELFF.

The chain couples TRBV5-5 to TRBJ2-3; either TRBD1 or TRBD2 may supply D (5 bases each). The CDR3 covers 13 residues. Looked up from germline, CDR1 is SGHKS and CDR2 is YYEKEE (reference sequence). Trimming shortened V by 5 bases and J by 1 base, and 8 bases separated the two germline ends. The CDR3, as DNA: TGTGCCAGCAGGAGAGGGGGCACAGATACGCAGTATTTT. It specifies CASRRGGTDTQYF.

The chain joins TRBV30 to TRBJ2-1, with D maybe TRBD2 (5 bases). Trimming cost V 4 bases and J 0 bases, with 10 bases left between them. Per germline, CDR1 GTSNPN and CDR2 SVGIG (reference sequence). The CDR3 is 14 amino acids. CDR3: CAWTRGSSYNEQFF. The CDR3 bases are TGTGCCTGGACCCGGGGTAGCTCCTACAATGAGCAGTTCTTC.

This rearrangement joins TRBV29-1 to TRBJ1-4; 7 bases line up with TRBD1. CDR1 SQVTM and CDR2 ANQGSEA come from the germline V gene. With 4 bases clipped from V and 7 bases from J, the junction kept 3 bases outside the gene matches. CDR3 length: 12 amino acids. The CDR3: CSVGQGGEKLFF. The CDR3 coding sequence is TGCAGCGTTGGACAGGGCGGTGAAAAACTGTTTTTT. The complete variable domain, with remaining parts taken from reference TRBV29-1 and TRBJ1-4, reads SAVISQKPSRDICQRGTSLTIQCQVDSQVTMMFWYRQQPGQSLTLIATANQGSEATYESGFVIDKFPISRPNLTFSTLTVSNMSPEDSSIYLCSVGQGGEKLFFGSGTQLSVL.